Below, 11 T cell receptor beta chains from the same sample are listed, as sequenced in a study of early T cells in non-severe SARS-CoV-2 infection. TCRdb recomputed calls from the 5' RACE reads with MiXCR, one row per CDR3 protein. The profile covers some 48,000 distinct CDR3 sequences, with 7.7% appearing a single time and about 5.3% taken by the ten largest. The sequenced sample was whole blood. The receptor set was obtained from an adult who was a healthcare worker with PCR-confirmed SARS-CoV-2 infection or an uninfected control (not recorded which).

This clonotype showed up many times. The V and J genes are TRBV2 and TRBJ2-4, with 15 positions matching TRBD2. J was trimmed by 0 bases and V by 6 bases; bases with no gene match: 9. Germline V lookup: CDR1 SNHLY, CDR2 FYNNEI. The CDR3 sequence is 19 residues long. This CDR3 reads CASRFGLAGGLLAKNIQYF. CDR3 sequence (DNA): TGTGCCAGCAGATTCGGACTAGCGGGGGGGTTACTAGCCAAAAACATTCAGTACTTC.

This clonotype occurred many times. V is TRBV4-3 and J is TRBJ1-2, with D perhaps TRBD1 (6 bases). V was clipped by 0 bases and J by 6 bases, with 23 bases between them. Germline-derived CDR1 and CDR2 are LGHNA and YSLEER. The CDR3 is 18 amino acids. CDR3 coding DNA: TGCGCCAGCAGCCAAGAGTCACTCCAACTACAGGGAAGACATGGCTACACCTTC. Its protein product is CASSQESLQLQGRHGYTF.

This clonotype has ten or more counts. The chain combines TRBV18 with TRBJ1-5; 9 bases map to TRBD1. From germline, CDR1 is KGHSH and CDR2 LQKENI. Losses at the gene ends were 3 bases for V and 4 bases for J; bases not matched to a gene: 7. The CDR3 is 16 amino acids. CDR3 in amino acids: CASSPRDRVGNQPQHF. As DNA, the CDR3 is TGTGCCAGCTCACCCCGGGACAGGGTAGGGAATCAGCCCCAGCATTTT. The variable domain in full, with the rest retrieved from reference TRBV18 and TRBJ1-5, is NAGVMQNPRHLVRRRGQEARLRCSPMKGHSHVYWYRQLPEEGLKFMVYLQKENIIDESGMPKERFSAEFPKEGPSILRIQQVVRGDSAAYFCASSPRDRVGNQPQHFGDGTRLSIL.

In its sample, this clonotype was seen many times. The V call is TRBV18, the J call TRBJ1-2; D is perhaps TRBD1 (6 bases). Germline V gene sequence: CDR1 KGHSH, CDR2 LQKENI. The V gene lost 4 bases and the J gene lost 3 bases, with 9 bases spanning the gap. This CDR3 contains 13 residues. The CDR3 nucleotides read TGTGCCAGCTCACGGGACAAGTACTATGGCTACACCTTC. Protein product: CASSRDKYYGYTF.

The chain employs TRBV29-1 and TRBJ2-1; no firm D call. V was clipped by 8 bases and J by 9 bases, with 11 bases between them. The CDR3 consists of 10 residues. CDR1 and CDR2 (germline): SQVTM, ANQGSEA. This CDR3 reads CSISVGEQFF. The CDR3 region has the DNA TGCAGCATCAGCGTAGGTGAGCAGTTCTTC.

Ten or more counts support this clonotype. A read error may account for a junction end that differs from germline. The V gene is TRBV14, the J gene TRBJ2-3; D remains ambiguous. The germline V gene encodes CDR1 SGHDN and CDR2 FVKESK. The CDR3 sequence is 15 residues long. As DNA, the CDR3 is TGTGCCAGCAGTCAAGATGTAGGGCTGGAAGATACGCAGTATTTT. It encodes CASSQDVGLEDTQYF.

This clonotype showed up many times. V and J are TRBV14 and TRBJ1-2; D not resolved. The ends were cut back, 0 bases at V and 5 bases at J, with 7 bases in the middle. Germline V CDR1 and CDR2: SGHDN, FVKESK. This CDR3 contains 13 residues. The CDR3 bases are TGTGCCAGCAGCCAAGAAGGGAGGTATGGCTACACCTTC. Its protein product is CASSQEGRYGYTF.

This clonotype was recorded at least ten times. The chain is built from TRBV27 and TRBJ2-7; D is unclear. This CDR3 has 14 amino acids. V lost 8 bases and J lost 5, with 19 bases in between. Germline assignment: CDR1 MNHEY and CDR2 SMNVEV (reference sequence). The CDR3, as DNA: TGTGCCAGCGCCTCCCGTTCGGGCCTAGACGAGCAGTACTTC. It yields the protein CASASRSGLDEQYF.

This clonotype has ten or more counts. V and J are TRBV7-9 and TRBJ2-2; 7 nucleotides align to TRBD1. This CDR3 is 16 amino acids long. The V gene's germline CDR1 is SEHNR and CDR2 FQNEAQ (reference sequence). V shed 5 bases and J 5 bases; nucleotides not matched to a gene: 11. Here the CDR3 reads CASSDDEDRETGELFF. DNA for the CDR3: TGTGCCAGCAGCGATGATGAAGACAGGGAAACCGGGGAGCTGTTTTTT.

The chain joins TRBV28 to TRBJ1-1; D is uncertain. Trimming removed 7 bases from V and 4 bases from J, with 13 bases in between. The CDR3 spans 13 residues. CDR1 is MDHEN and CDR2 is SYDVKM in the germline V gene. This CDR3 is CASKAGLGTEAFF. The CDR3 DNA follows: TGTGCCAGCAAGGCAGGCCTGGGCACTGAAGCTTTCTTT.

This clonotype was seen ten or more times. The rearrangement joins TRBV4-3 to TRBJ2-1, with D perhaps matching TRBD1 (6 bases). Germline CDR1 reads LGHNA; CDR2 reads YSLEER. V gave up 3 bases and J gave up 5 bases, with 8 bases separating them. CDR3 size: 13 residues. DNA for the CDR3: TGCGCCAGCAGCCAGGACAGAAACAATGAGCAGTTCTTC. This gives the protein CASSQDRNNEQFF.